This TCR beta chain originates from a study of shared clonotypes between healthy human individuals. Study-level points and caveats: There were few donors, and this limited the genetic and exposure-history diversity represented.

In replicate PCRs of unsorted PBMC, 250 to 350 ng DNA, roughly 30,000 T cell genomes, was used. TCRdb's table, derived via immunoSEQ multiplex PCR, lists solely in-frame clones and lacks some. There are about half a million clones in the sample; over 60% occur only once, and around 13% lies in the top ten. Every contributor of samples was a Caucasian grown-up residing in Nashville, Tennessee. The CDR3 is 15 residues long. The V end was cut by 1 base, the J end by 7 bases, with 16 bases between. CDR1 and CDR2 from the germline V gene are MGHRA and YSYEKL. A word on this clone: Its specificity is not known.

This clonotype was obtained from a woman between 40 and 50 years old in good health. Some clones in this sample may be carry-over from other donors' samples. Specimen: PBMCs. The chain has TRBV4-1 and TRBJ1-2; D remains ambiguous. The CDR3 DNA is TGCGCCAGCAGCCAAGTTGGGCAGATAATGGGTGGCTACACCTTC. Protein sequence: CASSQVGQIMGGYTF.